This note documents a single TCR beta chain sequence. V gave up 2 bases and J gave up 7 bases; unmatched junction bases: 2. Germline V lookup: CDR1 MNHEY, CDR2 SMNVEV (reference sequence). This CDR3 spans 13 amino acids. Repertoires were generated with immunoSEQ multiplex PCR, while TCRdb's copy carries only in-frame clones and drops some. The sample has over 200,000 clones; approximately 90% are singletons. The sample comes from a study of blood T cell repertoires in COVID-19. Study overall: Acute and convalescent COVID-19 specimens originated in the United States, Italy and Spain.

The sample was peripheral blood. The chain is built from TRBV27 and TRBJ2-5; 9 nucleotides align to TRBD2. This TCR came from a man in his 60s with COVID-19, enrolled during active disease. CDR3 coding DNA: TGTGCCAGCAGTTTAATGCGGGAGGGGACCCAGTACTTC. As protein: CASSLMREGTQYF.